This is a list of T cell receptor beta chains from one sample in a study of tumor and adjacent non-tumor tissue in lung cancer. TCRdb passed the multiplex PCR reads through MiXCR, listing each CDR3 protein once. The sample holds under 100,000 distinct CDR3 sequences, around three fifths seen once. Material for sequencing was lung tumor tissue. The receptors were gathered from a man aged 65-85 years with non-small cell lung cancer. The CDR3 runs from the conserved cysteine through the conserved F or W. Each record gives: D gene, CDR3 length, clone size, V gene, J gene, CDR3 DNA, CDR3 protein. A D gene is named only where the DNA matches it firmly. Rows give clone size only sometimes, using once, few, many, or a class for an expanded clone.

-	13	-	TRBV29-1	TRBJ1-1	TGCAGCGTTGGGCCCACAGGGAACACCGAAGCTTTCTTT	CSVGPTGNTEAFF
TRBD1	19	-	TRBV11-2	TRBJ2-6	TGTGCTAGCAGCTCCCCGAAGGGAAGAGGGGGCTCTGGGGTCAACGTCCTGACTTTC	CASSSPKGRGGSGVNVLTF
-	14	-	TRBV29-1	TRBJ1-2	TGCAGCGTTGCCCAACGCGGCACCAACTATGGCTACGCCTTC	CSVAQRGTNYGYAF
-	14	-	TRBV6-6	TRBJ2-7	TGTGCCAGCAGCCGGTCGGGCGAGAGCTACGGGCAGTACTTC	CASSRSGESYGQYF
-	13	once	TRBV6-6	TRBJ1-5	TGTGTCAGCAGTTCCAATAGCAATCAACCCCAGCATTTT	CVSSSNSNQPQHF
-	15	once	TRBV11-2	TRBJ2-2	TGTGCTAGCAGCTTAGGGACCGCCAACACCGTGGAGCTGTTTTTT	CASSLGTANTVELFF
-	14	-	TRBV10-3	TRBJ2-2	TGTATCATCAGCCCGTCAGACGTCACCGGGGAGCTGTTTTTT	CIISPSDVTGELFF
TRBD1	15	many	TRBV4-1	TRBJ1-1	TGCGCCAGCAGCCTACGGGACAGGGGACGAACTGAAGCTTTCTTT	CASSLRDRGRTEAFF
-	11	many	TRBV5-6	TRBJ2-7	TGTGCCAGCAGCTTGGTTGACGAGCAGTACTTC	CASSLVDEQYF
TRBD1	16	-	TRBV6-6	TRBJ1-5	TGTGCCAGCAGTGGTGGACAGGGAATGGGAAATCAGCCCCAGCATTTT	CASSGGQGMGNQPQHF
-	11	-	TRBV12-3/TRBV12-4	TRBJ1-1	TGTGCCGGCATGGTTTTCTCTGAAGCTTTCTTT	CAGMVFSEAFF
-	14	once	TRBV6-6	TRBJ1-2	TGTGCCAGCAGTTGGGCAAGGGAGGACTATGGCTACATCTTC	CASSWAREDYGYIF
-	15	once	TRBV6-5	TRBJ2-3	TGTACCAGCAGTTCCCAGCGGCGTGGAACAGATATGCAGTATTTT	CTSSSQRRGTDMQYF
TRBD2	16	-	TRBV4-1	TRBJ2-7	TGCGCCAGCAACCAAGATCGGGTAGCGGGCTACTATGGGCAGTACTTC	CASNQDRVAGYYGQYF
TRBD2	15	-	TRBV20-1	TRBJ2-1	TGCAGTGCTAGAAATCGCGGGGGGGCAGGGCAGGAGCAGTTCTTC	CSARNRGGAGQEQFF
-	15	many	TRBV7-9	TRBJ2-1	TGTGCCAGCAGCTTGGGGGCTAGCGCGTACAATGAGCAGTTCTTC	CASSLGASAYNEQFF
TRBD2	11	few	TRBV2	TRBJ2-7	TGTGCCAGCAGGGGACTATACGAGCAGTACTTC	CASRGLYEQYF
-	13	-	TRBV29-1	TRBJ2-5	TGCAGTGTTGAGGGGGTGAGGGCAGAGGCCCAGTACTTC	CSVEGVRAEAQYF
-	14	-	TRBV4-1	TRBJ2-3	TGCGCCATCAGCCGAGATAGGATAACAGATACGCAGTATTTT	CAISRDRITDTQYF
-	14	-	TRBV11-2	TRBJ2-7	TGTGCCAGGAGCGAGGGGGAGAGAAACTACGTGCAGTACTTC	CARSEGERNYVQYF
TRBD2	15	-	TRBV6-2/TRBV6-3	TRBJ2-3	TGTGCCAGCAGTCAGACTAGCAGCAACACATATACGCAGTATTTT	CASSQTSSNTYTQYF
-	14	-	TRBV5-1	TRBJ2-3	TGCGCCAGCAGCTTGAGAGGGACCGCCAATAGGCAGTATTTT	CASSLRGTANRQYF
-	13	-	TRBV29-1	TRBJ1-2	TGCAGCGCCCCCAGAGGTGACATAGCAGGCTATACCTTC	CSAPRGDIAGYTF
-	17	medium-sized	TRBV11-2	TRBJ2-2	TGTGCCAGCAGCCGGAGACCGGGACAAGTCCACACCGGGGAGCTGTTTTTT	CASSRRPGQVHTGELFF
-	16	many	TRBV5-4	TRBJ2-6	TGTGCCAGCAGCTTGGATCGGACCTCTGGGGCCAACGTCCTGACTTTC	CASSLDRTSGANVLTF
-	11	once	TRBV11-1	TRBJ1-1	TGTGCAAGCAACCTCAACACTGAAGCTTTCTTT	CASNLNTEAFF
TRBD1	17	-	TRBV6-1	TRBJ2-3	TGTGCCAGCAGGGGGAGAGGACAGGGGGGGTACACAGATACGCAGTATTTT	CASRGRGQGGYTDTQYF
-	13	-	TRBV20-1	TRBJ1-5	TGCAGTGCTAGAGGGGCCGCCAATGAACCCCAGCATTTT	CSARGAANEPQHF
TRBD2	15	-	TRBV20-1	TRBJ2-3	TGCAGTGCCATAAGTAGCGGGACCCGCACAGATACGCAGTATTTT	CSAISSGTRTDTQYF
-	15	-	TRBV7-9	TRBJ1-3	TGTGCCAGCAGCTTAACCGGGCGCTCTGGAAACACCGTATATTTT	CASSLTGRSGNTVYF
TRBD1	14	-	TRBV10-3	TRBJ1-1	TGTGCCATCATGAAGGACAGGGGCTATACTGAAGTTTTCTTT	CAIMKDRGYTEVFF
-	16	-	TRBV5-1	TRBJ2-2	TGCGCTAGCAGCTTCCTCCCCAGGGGTAACACCGTGGAGCTGTTTTTT	CASSFLPRGNTVELFF
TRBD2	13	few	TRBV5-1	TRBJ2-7	TGCGCCAGCAGCTGGACTAGCGGCTACGAGCAGTACTTC	CASSWTSGYEQYF
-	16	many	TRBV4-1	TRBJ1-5	TGCGCCAGCAGCCAAGAGGGGGGGGTTAGCAATCAGCCCCAGCATTTT	CASSQEGGVSNQPQHF
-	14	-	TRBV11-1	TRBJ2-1	TGTGTCAGCGGCCCGCAAGCGGACTCAAATGGGCAGTTCTTC	CVSGPQADSNGQFF
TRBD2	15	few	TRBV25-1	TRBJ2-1	TGTGCCAGCAGTGACGACGCGGGAGTGACCAATGAGCAGTTCTTC	CASSDDAGVTNEQFF
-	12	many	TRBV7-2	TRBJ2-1	TGTGCCAGCAGCTTCCCTTACAATGAGCAGTTCTTC	CASSFPYNEQFF
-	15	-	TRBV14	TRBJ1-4	TGTGCCGGCAGCCAAGCGACTTACGGAGATGAAAAACTGTCTTTT	CAGSQATYGDEKLSF
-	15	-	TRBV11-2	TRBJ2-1	TGTGCCAGCAGCTCGCGTGGATCGCGATACAATGAGCAGTTCTTC	CASSSRGSRYNEQFF
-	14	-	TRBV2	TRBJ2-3	TGTGCCAGCAATGATAACTTCTTCACAGATACGCAGTATTTT	CASNDNFFTDTQYF
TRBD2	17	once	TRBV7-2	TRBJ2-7	TGTACCAGCAGCTTAGCTTCGACTAGCGGACTCTCCTACGAGCAGTACTTC	CTSSLASTSGLSYEQYF
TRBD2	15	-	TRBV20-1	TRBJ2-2	TGCAGTGCTACTTGGGCTAGCGGGAGAGCCAGGGAGCTGTTTTTT	CSATWASGRARELFF
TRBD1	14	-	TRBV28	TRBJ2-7	TGTGCCAGCAGGAGGTGGACAGGCTTCTACGAGCAGTACTTC	CASRRWTGFYEQYF
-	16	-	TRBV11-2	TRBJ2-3	TGTGCCAGTAGCTTAGTAGCGGTGGGCCGCTCGGATACGCAGTATTTT	CASSLVAVGRSDTQYF
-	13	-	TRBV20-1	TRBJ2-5	TGCAGTGCTAGAGAGGCTGGCCCGGAGACCCAGTACTTC	CSAREAGPETQYF
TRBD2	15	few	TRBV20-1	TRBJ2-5	TGCAGTGCCTACGAGACTAGCGGGGGTAAAGAGAACCAGTACTTC	CSAYETSGGKENQYF